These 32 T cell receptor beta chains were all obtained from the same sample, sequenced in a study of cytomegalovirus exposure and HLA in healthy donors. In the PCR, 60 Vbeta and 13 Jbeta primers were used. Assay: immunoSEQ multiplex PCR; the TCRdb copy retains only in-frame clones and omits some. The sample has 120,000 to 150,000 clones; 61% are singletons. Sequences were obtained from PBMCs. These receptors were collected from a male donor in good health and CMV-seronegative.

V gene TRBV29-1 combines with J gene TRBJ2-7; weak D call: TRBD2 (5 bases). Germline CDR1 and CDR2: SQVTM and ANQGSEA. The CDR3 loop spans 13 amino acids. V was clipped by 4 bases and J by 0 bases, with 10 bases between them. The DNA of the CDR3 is TGCAGCGTTGTCCCGGGGAGCTCCTACGAGCAGTACTTC. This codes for CSVVPGSSYEQYF.

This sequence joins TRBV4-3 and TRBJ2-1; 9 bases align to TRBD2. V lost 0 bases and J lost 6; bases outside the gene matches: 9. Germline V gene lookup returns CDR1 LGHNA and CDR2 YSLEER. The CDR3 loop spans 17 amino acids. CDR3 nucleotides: TGCGCCAGCAGCCAAGATACGTCGCGGGGGGGCTCCAATGAGCAGTTCTTC. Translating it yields CASSQDTSRGGSNEQFF.

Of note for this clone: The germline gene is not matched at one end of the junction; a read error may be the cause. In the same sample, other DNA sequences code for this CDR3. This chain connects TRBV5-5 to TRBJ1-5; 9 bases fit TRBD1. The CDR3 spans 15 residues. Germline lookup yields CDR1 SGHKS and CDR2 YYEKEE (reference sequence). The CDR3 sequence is CASSLGQGYNQPQHF. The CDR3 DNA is TGCGCCAGCAGCTTGGGACAGGGATACAATCAGCCCCAGCATTTT.

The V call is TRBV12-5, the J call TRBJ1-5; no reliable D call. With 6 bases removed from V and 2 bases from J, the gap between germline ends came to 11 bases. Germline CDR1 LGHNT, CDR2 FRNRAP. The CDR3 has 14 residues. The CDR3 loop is CASGLGEGNQPQHF. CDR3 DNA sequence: TGTGCTAGTGGGCTCGGGGAAGGCAATCAGCCCCAGCATTTT.

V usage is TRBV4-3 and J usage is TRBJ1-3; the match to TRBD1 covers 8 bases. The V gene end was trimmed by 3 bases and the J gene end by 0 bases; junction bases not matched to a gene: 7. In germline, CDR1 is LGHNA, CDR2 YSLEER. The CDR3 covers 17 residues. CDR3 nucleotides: TGCGCCAGCAGCCACGACAGGGGCCTTAGCTCTGGAAACACCATATATTTT. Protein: CASSHDRGLSSGNTIYF.

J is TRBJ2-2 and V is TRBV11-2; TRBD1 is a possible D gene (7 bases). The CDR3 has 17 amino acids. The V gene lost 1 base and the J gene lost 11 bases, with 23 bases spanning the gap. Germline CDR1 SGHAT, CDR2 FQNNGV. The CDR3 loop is CASSLAPLGQEGKELFF. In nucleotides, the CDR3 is TGTGCCAGCAGCTTAGCCCCCCTAGGACAGGAGGGAAAAGAGCTGTTTTTT. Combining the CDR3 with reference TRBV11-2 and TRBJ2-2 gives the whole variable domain EAGVAQSPRYKIIEKRQSVAFWCNPISGHATLYWYQQILGQGPKLLIQFQNNGVVDDSQLPKDRFSAERLKGVDSTLKIQPAKLEDSAVYLCASSLAPLGQEGKELFFGEGSRLTVL.

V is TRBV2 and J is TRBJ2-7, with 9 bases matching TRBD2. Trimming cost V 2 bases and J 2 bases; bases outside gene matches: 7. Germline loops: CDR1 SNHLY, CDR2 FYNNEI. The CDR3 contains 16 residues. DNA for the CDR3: TGTGCCAGCAGTGAATCTGAGACTAGCGGAACCTACGAGCAGTACTTC. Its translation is CASSESETSGTYEQYF.

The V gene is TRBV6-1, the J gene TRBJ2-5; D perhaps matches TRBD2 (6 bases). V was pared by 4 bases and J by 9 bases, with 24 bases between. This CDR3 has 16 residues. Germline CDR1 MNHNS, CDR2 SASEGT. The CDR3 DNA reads TGTGCCAGCAGTGGCACTGGGGAGGCGAGGCGGAGGGCCCAGTACTTC. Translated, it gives CASSGTGEARRRAQYF.

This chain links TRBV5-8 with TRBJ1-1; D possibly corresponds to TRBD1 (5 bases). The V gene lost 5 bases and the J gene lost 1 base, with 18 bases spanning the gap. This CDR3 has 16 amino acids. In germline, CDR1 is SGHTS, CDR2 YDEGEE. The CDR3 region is CASRLRGKWGNTEAFF. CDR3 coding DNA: TGTGCCAGCAGGCTAAGGGGAAAGTGGGGGAACACTGAAGCTTTCTTT.

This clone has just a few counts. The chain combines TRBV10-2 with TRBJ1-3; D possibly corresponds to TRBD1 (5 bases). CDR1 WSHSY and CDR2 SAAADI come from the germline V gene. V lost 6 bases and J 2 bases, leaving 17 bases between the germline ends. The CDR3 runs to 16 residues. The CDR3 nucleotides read TGCGCCAGCAGCGACCCCGGGGGGAAGGCTGGAAACACCATATATTTT. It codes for CASSDPGGKAGNTIYF.

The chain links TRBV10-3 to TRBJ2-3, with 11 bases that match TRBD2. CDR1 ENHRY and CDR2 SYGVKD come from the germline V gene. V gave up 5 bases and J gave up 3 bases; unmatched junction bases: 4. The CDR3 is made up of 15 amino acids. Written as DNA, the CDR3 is TGTGCCATCAGTACTAGCGGGGGCTCGACAGATACGCAGTATTTT. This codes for CAISTSGGSTDTQYF.

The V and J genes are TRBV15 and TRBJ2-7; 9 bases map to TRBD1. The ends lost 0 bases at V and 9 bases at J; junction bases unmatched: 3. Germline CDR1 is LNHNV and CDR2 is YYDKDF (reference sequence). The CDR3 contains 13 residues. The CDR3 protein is CATSRDLTGGQYF. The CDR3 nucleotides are TGTGCCACCAGCAGAGATCTGACAGGGGGGCAGTACTTC.

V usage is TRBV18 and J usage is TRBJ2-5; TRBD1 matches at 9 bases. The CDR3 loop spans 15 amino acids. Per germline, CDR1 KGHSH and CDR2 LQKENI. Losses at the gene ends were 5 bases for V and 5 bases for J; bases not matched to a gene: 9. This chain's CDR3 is CASSWTGARLETQYF. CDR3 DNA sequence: TGTGCCAGCTCATGGACAGGGGCGCGCCTGGAGACCCAGTACTTC.

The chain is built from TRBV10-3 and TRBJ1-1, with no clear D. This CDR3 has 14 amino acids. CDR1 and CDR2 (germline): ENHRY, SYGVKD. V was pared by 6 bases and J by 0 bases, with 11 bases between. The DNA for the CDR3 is TGTGCCATCAGGGAGGGCCTCATGAACACTGAAGCTTTCTTT. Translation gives CAIREGLMNTEAFF.

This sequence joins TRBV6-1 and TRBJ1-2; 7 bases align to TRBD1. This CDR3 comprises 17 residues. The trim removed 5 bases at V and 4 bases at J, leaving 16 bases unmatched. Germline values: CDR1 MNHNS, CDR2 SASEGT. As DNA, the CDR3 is TGTGCCAGCAGTCAAGGGACAGTAGGATACAAGGTCTATGGCTACACCTTC. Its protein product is CASSQGTVGYKVYGYTF.

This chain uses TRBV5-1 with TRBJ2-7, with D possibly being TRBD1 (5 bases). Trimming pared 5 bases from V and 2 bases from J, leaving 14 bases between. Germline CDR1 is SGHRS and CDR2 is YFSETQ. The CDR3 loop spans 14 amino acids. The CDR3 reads CASRRQSLTYEQYF. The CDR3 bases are TGCGCCAGCAGGAGACAGTCACTTACCTACGAGCAGTACTTC. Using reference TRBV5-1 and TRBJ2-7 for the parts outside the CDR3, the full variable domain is KAGVTQTPRYLIKTRGQQVTLSCSPISGHRSVSWYQQTPGQGLQFLFEYFSETQRNKGNFPGRFSGRQFSNSRSEMNVSTLELGDSALYLCASRRQSLTYEQYFGPGTRLTVT.

The CDR3 nucleotides read TGTGCCAGCAGTTTACACCGGGACAACGATCAGCCCCAGCATTTT. This sequence encodes CASSLHRDNDQPQHF. The rearrangement joins TRBV6-6 to TRBJ1-5; D might be TRBD1 (6 bases). Per the germline V gene, CDR1 is MNHNY and CDR2 is SVGAGI (reference sequence). This CDR3 is 15 amino acids long. Trimming took 4 bases from V and 5 from J, leaving 15 bases between them.

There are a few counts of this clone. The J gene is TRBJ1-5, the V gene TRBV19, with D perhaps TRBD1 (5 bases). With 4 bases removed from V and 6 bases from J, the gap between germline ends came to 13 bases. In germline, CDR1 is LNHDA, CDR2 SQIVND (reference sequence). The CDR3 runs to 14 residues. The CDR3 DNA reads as TGTGCCAGTAGTAGTATGGCAGGGCGTCAGCCCCAGCATTTT. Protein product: CASSSMAGRQPQHF.

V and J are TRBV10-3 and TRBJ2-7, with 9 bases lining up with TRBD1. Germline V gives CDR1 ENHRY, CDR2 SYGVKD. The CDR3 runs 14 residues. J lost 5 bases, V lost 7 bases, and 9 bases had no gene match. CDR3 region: CAINRGTGSDEQYF. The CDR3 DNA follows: TGTGCCATCAACCGGGGGACAGGGTCGGACGAGCAGTACTTC.

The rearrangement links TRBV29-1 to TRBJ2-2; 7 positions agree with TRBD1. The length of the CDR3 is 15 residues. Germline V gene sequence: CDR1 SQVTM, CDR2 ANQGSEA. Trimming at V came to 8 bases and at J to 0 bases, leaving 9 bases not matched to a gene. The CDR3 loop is CSFKGTAPNTGELFF. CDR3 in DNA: TGCAGCTTTAAAGGGACAGCCCCGAACACCGGGGAGCTGTTTTTT.

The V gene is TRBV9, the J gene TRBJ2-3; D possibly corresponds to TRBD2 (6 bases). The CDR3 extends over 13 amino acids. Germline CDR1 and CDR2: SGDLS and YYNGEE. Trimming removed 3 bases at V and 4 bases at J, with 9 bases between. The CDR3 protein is CASSAGLPDTQYF. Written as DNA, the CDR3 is TGTGCCAGCAGCGCAGGACTACCAGATACGCAGTATTTT.

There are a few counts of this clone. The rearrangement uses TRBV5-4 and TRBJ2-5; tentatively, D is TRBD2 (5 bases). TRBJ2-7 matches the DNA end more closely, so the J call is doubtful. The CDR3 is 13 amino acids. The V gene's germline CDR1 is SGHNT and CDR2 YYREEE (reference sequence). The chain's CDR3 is CASSLPGTYEQYF. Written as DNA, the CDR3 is TGTGCCAGCAGCTTGCCGGGAACCTACGAGCAGTACTTC.

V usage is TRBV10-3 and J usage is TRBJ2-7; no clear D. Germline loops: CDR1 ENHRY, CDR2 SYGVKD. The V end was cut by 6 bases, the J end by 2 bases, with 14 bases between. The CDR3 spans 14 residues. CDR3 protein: CAISPRPAPYEQYF. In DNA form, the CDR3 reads TGTGCCATCAGCCCGAGGCCGGCACCCTACGAGCAGTACTTC.

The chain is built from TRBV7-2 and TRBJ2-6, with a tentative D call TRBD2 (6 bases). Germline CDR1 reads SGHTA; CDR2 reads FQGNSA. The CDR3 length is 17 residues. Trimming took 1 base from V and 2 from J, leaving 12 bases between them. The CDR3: CASSLGAAGTGANVLTF. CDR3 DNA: TGTGCCAGCAGCTTAGGGGCGGCGGGGACTGGGGCCAACGTCCTGACTTTC.

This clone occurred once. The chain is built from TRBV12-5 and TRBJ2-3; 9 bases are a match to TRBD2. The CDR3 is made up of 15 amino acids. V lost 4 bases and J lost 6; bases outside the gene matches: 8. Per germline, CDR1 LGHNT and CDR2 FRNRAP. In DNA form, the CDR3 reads TGTGCTAGTGGTTCGCCGGGACTAGCAGGGGATACGCAGTATTTT. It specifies CASGSPGLAGDTQYF.

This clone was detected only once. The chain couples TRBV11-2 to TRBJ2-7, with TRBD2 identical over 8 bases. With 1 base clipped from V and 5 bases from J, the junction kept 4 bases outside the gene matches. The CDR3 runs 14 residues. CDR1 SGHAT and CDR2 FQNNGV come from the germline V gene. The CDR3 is CASSLGTSFHEQYF. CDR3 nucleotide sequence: TGTGCCAGCAGCTTAGGGACTAGCTTCCACGAGCAGTACTTC.

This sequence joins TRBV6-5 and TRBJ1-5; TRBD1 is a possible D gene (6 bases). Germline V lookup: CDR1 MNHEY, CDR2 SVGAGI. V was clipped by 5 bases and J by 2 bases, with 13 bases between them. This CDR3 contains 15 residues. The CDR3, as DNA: TGTGCCAGCAGTGCACAGGGACGTGGCAATCAGCCCCAGCATTTT. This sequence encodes CASSAQGRGNQPQHF.

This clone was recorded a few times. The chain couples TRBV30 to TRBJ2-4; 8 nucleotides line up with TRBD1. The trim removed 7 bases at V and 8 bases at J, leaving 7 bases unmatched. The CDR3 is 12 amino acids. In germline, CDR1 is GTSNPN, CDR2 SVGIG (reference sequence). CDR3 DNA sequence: TGTGCCTTCGACAGGGGTTCGGACATTCAGTACTTC. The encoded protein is CAFDRGSDIQYF.

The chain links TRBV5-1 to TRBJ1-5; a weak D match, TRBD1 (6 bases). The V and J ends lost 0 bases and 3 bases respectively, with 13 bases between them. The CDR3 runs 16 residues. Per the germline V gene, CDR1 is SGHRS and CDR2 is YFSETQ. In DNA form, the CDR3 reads TGCGCCAGCAGCTTGGTCCCAGGGGATAACAATCAGCCCCAGCATTTT. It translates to CASSLVPGDNNQPQHF.

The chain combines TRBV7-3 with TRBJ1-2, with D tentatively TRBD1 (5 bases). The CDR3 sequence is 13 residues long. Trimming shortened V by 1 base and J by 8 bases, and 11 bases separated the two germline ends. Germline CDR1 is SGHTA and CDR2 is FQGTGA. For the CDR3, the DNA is TGTGCCAGCAGCTTAAGCAGGGAAGAAGGCTACACCTTC. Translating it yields CASSLSREEGYTF.

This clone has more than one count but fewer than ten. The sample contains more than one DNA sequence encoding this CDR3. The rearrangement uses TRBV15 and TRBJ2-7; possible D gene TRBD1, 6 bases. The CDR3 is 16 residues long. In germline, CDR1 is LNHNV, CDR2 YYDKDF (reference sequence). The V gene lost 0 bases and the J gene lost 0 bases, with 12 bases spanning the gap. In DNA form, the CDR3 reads TGTGCCACCAGCAGAGATCGGACAGCTAACTCCTACGAGCAGTACTTC. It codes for CATSRDRTANSYEQYF. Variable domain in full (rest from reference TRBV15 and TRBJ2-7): DAMVIQNPRYQVTQFGKPVTLSCSQTLNHNVMYWYQQKSSQAPKLLFHYYDKDFNNEADTPDNFQSRRPNTSFCFLDIRSPGLGDTAMYLCATSRDRTANSYEQYFGPGTRLTVT.

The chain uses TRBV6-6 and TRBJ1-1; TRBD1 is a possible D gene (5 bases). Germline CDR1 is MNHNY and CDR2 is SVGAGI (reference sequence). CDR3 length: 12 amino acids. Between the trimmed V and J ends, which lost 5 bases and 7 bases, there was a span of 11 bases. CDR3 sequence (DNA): TGTGCCAGCAGTGACAGACCGGTTGAAGCTTTCTTT. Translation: CASSDRPVEAFF.